This T cell receptor beta chain was recorded in a study of identical twins (dated by TCRdb to 2016 to 2017). In the study overall: TCR alpha and beta repertoires from monozygotic twins, unrelated adults of various ages and cord blood were deep-sequenced to test whether fetal clonotypes persist. Replicate twin experiments were performed at different times using different library preparation protocols to rule out contamination. What the research found in general, with its limitations: Invariant T cells such as MAIT and iNKT could partly confound zero-insertion analyses, though diverse VJ usage argued against this for most clonotypes. In monozygotic twins, out-of-frame TCR alpha sharing was systematically underestimated by recombination models, although the models agreed with sharing between unrelated individuals. Because the same donors could not be followed over many years, the conclusions depended on cross-sectional statistical analysis. The excess sharing between twins in beta out-of-frame sequences was weaker because fewer shared sequences reduced the signal-to-noise ratio. Compared with coincidental sharing between unrelated individuals, out-of-frame TCR alpha sequences shared between twins had an excess of sequences with low generation probability. Abundant cord blood beta clonotypes had fewer insertions, young adult naive repertoires showed a similar but weaker trend, and memory repertoires showed no such trend.

Library creation used 5' RACE. The sample was run on an Illumina HiSeq 2000. Template switching added a universal primer binding site, and the final cDNA carried a unique molecular identifier that allowed TCR cDNA molecules to be counted accurately. Specific primers in the conserved constant-segment region were used to synthesize first-strand cDNA for TCR alpha and beta chains. To control for contamination, each cDNA library was double barcoded with a SMART-Mk sample barcode plus Illumina barcodes. TruSeq adapter sequences and Illumina sample barcodes were added in two successive PCR steps. TCR alpha and beta cDNA libraries were sequenced on the Illumina HiSeq platform with custom primers. In the paper's pipeline: Unique molecular identifiers were extracted from raw reads with MiGEC, and CDR3 positions were determined with MiXCR. For each individual, recombination models were inferred using an EM algorithm with the repgenHMM and IGoR tools. The tcR package in R was used for shared clonotype analysis, with sharing normalized by the product of cloneset sizes. To study raw recombination without the effects of thymic and clonal selection, out-of-frame nonproductive sequences were analyzed. Using fastp trimming at Q25 and MiXCR clonotype assembly, TCRdb reanalyzed the public sequencing data and kept in-frame beta chains. CDR3 protein duplicates are merged, each entry listing the most common genes and DNA. Here the V and J calls rest on TCRdb's processing, not on the authors' analysis. The sample contains more than 250,000 distinct CDR3 sequences, about 8.3% of them found a single time. The top ten clones comprise around 2.1% of the sample.

All donors were healthy Caucasians. The twin cohort comprised three pairs of female monozygotic twins, all aged about 18 to 29 years. Miltenyi CD45RO+ enrichment and human naive T-cell isolation kits were used to isolate memory (CD45RO+) and naive T cells from PBMC. Measured from the cysteine to the phenylalanine, the CDR3 is 15 residues long. The sequence is cut down to CDR3 DNA, 45 bases in frame from base 1. At the junction V is shortened by 5 bases and J by 5 bases; bases outside the gene matches: 6. From the germline V gene, CDR1 is SGHRS and CDR2 is YFSETQ. This clonotype was detected only a few times. What this receptor recognizes is not known. Base qualities are not recorded, but no much larger clone differs from it by a single base. These data were also filed under a second study, of yellow fever vaccine responses in identical twins. As that second paper reports: The T cell response to vaccination in identical twins was reported by the authors to appear partly convergent and partly personalized. Focusing on identical twins, the study followed the T cell clones that responded to the vaccine, and did so with precision.

The chain joins TRBV5-1 to TRBJ2-1, and TRBD2 aligns with 11 junction nucleotides. This receptor was taken from a woman aged 18-29 years in good health. The sequenced material came from memory (CD45RO+) T cells sorted from blood. Per the publication, the cell subset or site label means: CD45RO+ enriched T cells. The CDR3 region reads CASRRTSGGNNEQFF. In nucleotide form, the sequence is TGCGCCAGCAGAAGAACTAGCGGGGGAAACAATGAGCAGTTCTTC.